This T cell receptor beta chain was identified during a study of T-cell memory formation after mild COVID-19. Each CDR3 protein gets one entry after TCRdb re-called the 5' RACE reads with MiXCR. Seen here are 430,000 or so distinct CDR3 sequences, around 27% observed once, and the top ten hold 9.5% to 15%. CDR3 length: 16 amino acids. Germline-derived CDR1 and CDR2 are SEHNR and FQNEAQ (reference sequence). Trimming at V came to 2 bases and at J to 0 bases, leaving 3 bases not matched to a gene. This TCR derives from an adult woman who had mild COVID-19 (a few samples of this study predate the infection). Cell type and time point are not known. This chain connects TRBV7-9 to TRBJ2-1, with 8 bases fitting TRBD1. Sequencing input: PBMCs or a T cell subset sorted from them (not recorded which). The CDR3 DNA reads TGTGCCAGCAGCTTATCCACAGGGGGCTCCTACAATGAGCAGTTCTTC. It translates to CASSLSTGGSYNEQFF.